The 13 T cell receptor beta chains listed next were all sequenced from one sample in a study of CXCR3-negative and CXCR3-positive naive CD8 T cells. The libraries of TRB cDNA were prepared using 5' RACE with UMI labels. No DNA is given; TCRdb re-called the 5' RACE reads and lists each CDR3 protein once. This sample contains 150,000 or so distinct CDR3 sequences. The specimen was naive CXCR3- CD8+ T cells from blood. Subset here: CD45RO-CCR7+CD27+CD95- naive CD8+ T cells lacking CXCR3 (TNR3-). The receptor set was obtained from a human donor in good health. Some clones in this sample may be carry-over from other donors' samples.

The rearrangement uses TRBV5-1 and TRBJ2-7; the TRBD1 assignment by TCRdb is unverifiable without DNA. CDR1 and CDR2 from the germline V gene are SGHRS and YFSETQ. This CDR3 spans 14 amino acids. This CDR3 is CASSLATVSYEQYF.

The chain joins TRBV29-1 to TRBJ1-2. The CDR3 extends over 16 amino acids. Per germline, CDR1 SQVTM and CDR2 ANQGSEA. This CDR3 reads CSVESMEGRGNYGYTF.

The chain is built from TRBV28 and TRBJ1-5. The germline gives CDR1 MDHEN, CDR2 SYDVKM. CDR3 length: 14 amino acids. The CDR3 is CASSSEEYNQPQHF.

The V gene is TRBV20-1, the J gene TRBJ2-7; TCRdb lists TRBD1, though no DNA is available to test this call. There are 13 residues in the CDR3. Per the germline V gene, CDR1 is DFQATT and CDR2 is SNEGSKA (reference sequence). The CDR3 region is CSATGTASYEQYF.

The V gene is TRBV21-1, the J gene TRBJ2-7. TRBV21-1 is flagged as a pseudogene. The CDR3 is made up of 15 amino acids. The CDR3 spells CASSKAVGKVYEQYF.

The chain employs TRBV19 and TRBJ2-2; TCRdb outputs TRBD1, but without DNA this stays unchecked. This CDR3 comprises 14 residues. Germline values: CDR1 LNHDA, CDR2 SQIVND (reference sequence). The CDR3 sequence is CASSTAGGPGELFF.

The J gene is TRBJ2-5, the V gene TRBV12-3 or TRBV12-4. The CDR3 consists of 13 residues. The chain's CDR3 is CASTIGYRETQYF.

The V call is TRBV28, the J call TRBJ2-5; the D call from TCRdb, TRBD1, cannot be confirmed without DNA. This CDR3 region has 13 residues. The germline V gene encodes CDR1 MDHEN and CDR2 SYDVKM. The CDR3 loop reads CASSSGQKETQYF.

V is TRBV27 and J is TRBJ1-1. This CDR3 is built from 12 residues. The germline V gene has CDR1 MNHEY and CDR2 SMNVEV (reference sequence). The CDR3 is CASEGRGTEAFF.

V and J are TRBV28 and TRBJ1-1. Germline CDR1 MDHEN, CDR2 SYDVKM. This CDR3 region has 16 residues. CDR3 protein: CASSFTARSVNTEAFF.

The chain recombines TRBV6-2 or TRBV6-3 with TRBJ1-5. There are 13 residues in the CDR3. Looked up from germline, CDR1 is MNHEY and CDR2 is SVGEGT. The CDR3 loop reads CASSYVEDQPQHF.

The V and J genes are TRBV5-4 and TRBJ2-3; the D call from TCRdb, TRBD2, cannot be confirmed without DNA. Germline CDR1 is SGHNT and CDR2 is YYREEE (reference sequence). The CDR3 runs 15 residues. The CDR3 protein is CASSLDSGPSDTQYF.

The V gene is TRBV28, the J gene TRBJ1-1; TCRdb names TRBD1, which stays unverified in the absence of DNA. Germline CDR1 reads MDHEN; CDR2 reads SYDVKM. The CDR3 covers 13 residues. The CDR3 sequence: CASRPTGNTEAFF.